This paragraph covers one T cell receptor (beta chain) sequence. This CDR3 region has 17 residues. Germline CDR1 SNHLY, CDR2 FYNNEI. Trimming removed 7 bases from V and 2 bases from J, with 18 bases in between. Under the authors' procedure: By means of reference gene primer amplification, nucleated cell counts were estimated. The protocol was immunoSEQ multiplex PCR, while the TCRdb copy is restricted to in-frame clones and leaves out a portion. V and J calls and clone size are given by that table; D and trimming were obtained from the DNA. The data hold some 83,000 clones, with roughly 80% observed a single time. This sample was taken from a study of blood T cell repertoires in COVID-19. About the study: There were acute and convalescent COVID-19 samples, and they came from the United States, Italy and Spain.

Material for sequencing was peripheral blood. The TCR sequence derives from a man aged 45-60 years with acute or convalescent COVID-19. This sequence joins TRBV2 and TRBJ2-6; D is undetermined. DNA for the CDR3: TGTGCCAGCAACCCCACCGACCCGCGGACTGGGGCCAACGTCCTGACTTTC. Translated, it gives CASNPTDPRTGANVLTF.